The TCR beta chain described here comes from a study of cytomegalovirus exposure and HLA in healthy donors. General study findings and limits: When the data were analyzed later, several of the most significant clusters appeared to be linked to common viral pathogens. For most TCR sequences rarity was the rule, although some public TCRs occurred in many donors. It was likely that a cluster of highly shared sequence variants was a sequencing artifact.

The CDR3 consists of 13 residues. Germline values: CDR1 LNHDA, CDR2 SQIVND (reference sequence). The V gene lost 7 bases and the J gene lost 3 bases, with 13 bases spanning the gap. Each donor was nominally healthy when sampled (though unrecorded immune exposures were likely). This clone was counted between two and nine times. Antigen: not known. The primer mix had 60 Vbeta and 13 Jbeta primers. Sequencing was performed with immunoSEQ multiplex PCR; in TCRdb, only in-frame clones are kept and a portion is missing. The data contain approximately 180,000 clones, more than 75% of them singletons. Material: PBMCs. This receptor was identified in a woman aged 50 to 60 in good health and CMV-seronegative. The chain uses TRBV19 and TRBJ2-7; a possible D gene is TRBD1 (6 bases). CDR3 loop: CASITQGVYEQYF. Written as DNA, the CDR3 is TGTGCCAGTATCACACAGGGTGTCTACGAGCAGTACTTC.